The rows below give T cell receptor beta chains drawn from one sample of a study of T cell responses to AZD1222 COVID-19 vaccine. Profiling relied on immunoSEQ multiplex PCR, and the TCRdb table lists in-frame clones only, not all of them. The table lists roughly 120,000 clones, roughly 90% of them singletons. Sequencing was performed on peripheral blood, taken on day 0 of AZD1222 vaccination. Receptor source: an adult in good health. The CDR3 runs from the conserved cysteine through the conserved F or W.

v_call	j_call	cdr3_aa
TRBV7-3	TRBJ2-7	CASSPGTSAYEQYF
TRBV4-2	TRBJ2-2	CASSQGGGGHTGELFF
TRBV19	TRBJ2-7	CASSMMLAGVVGQYF
TRBV6-5	TRBJ2-7	CASVEQRFHEQYF
TRBV2	TRBJ1-5	CASSPGPRESNQPQHF
TRBV7-9	TRBJ1-2	CASSLGGNYGYTF
TRBV5-6	TRBJ2-5	CASSSYQETQYF
TRBV5-8	TRBJ1-1	CASSRRTGETEAFF
TRBV15	TRBJ2-1	CATSREPTLGGSSYNEQFF
TRBV9	TRBJ2-7	CASSVVSLAGVDEQYF
TRBV10-3	TRBJ2-1	CAIRDSYNEQFF
TRBV9	TRBJ2-5	CASSVEPGAGETQYF
TRBV28	TRBJ2-2	CASGGGANTGELFF
TRBV9	TRBJ2-3	CASSVTVAGATDTQYF
TRBV19	TRBJ1-2	CASSTSGENYGYTF
TRBV28	TRBJ2-5	CASSPGQGRVETQYF
TRBV5-5	TRBJ2-7	CASSLSTVSSYEQYF
TRBV12-3/TRBV12-4	TRBJ1-1	CASRGRLNTEAFF
TRBV7-2	TRBJ2-1	CASSLYIGDQFF
TRBV27	TRBJ2-2	CASSFPYTGELFF
TRBV30	TRBJ2-1	CAWRGPAAGNEQFF
TRBV24-1	TRBJ2-1	CATSVGGGRNEQFF
TRBV6-6	TRBJ1-2	CASWGGRGNYGYTF
TRBV13	TRBJ2-1	CASQGRGAAVNEQFF
TRBV6-1	TRBJ1-2	CASSEALRGGYTF
TRBV30	TRBJ1-2	CAWRTAVGYTF
TRBV6-4	TRBJ2-3	CASSDSISGATDTQYF
TRBV28	TRBJ1-4	CASSRPTNEKLFF
TRBV7-2	TRBJ2-1	CASSPVAGRNEQFF